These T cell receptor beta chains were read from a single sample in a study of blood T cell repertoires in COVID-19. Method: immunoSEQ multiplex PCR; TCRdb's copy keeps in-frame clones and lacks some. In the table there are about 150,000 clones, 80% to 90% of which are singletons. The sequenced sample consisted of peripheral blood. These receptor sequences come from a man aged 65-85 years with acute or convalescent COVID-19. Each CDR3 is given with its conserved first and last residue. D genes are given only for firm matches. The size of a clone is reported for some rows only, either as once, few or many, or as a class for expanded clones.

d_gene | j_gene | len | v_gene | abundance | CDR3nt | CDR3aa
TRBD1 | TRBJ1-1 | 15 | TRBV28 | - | TGTGCCAGTATTAGGACAGGGGGCATGAACACTGAAGCTTTCTTT | CASIRTGGMNTEAFF
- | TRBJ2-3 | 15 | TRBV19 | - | TGTGCCAGTAGTATAACGGCTAGCAGCACAGATACGCAGTATTTT | CASSITASSTDTQYF
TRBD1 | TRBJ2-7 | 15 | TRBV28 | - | TGTGCCAGCAGTTTGATAGGGGGCGTGGGCTACGAGCAGTACTTC | CASSLIGGVGYEQYF
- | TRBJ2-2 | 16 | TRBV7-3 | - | TGTGCCAGCAGCCCCAGGGCAGGGGTAGACACCGGGGAGCTGTTTTTT | CASSPRAGVDTGELFF
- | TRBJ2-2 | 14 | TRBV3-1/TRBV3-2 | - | TGTGCCAGCAGCTCAGGGGTTGTTTTTGGGGAGCTGTTTTTT | CASSSGVVFGELFF
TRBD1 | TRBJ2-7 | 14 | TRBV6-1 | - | TGTGCCAGCAGTGACGTGACAGGGGTTCGCGAGCAGTACTTC | CASSDVTGVREQYF
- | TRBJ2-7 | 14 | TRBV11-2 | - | TGTGCCAGCAGCTTAAGTCTAGCTGTCAACGAGCAGTACTTC | CASSLSLAVNEQYF
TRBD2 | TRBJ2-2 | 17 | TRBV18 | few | TGTGCCAGCTCACGACAGAGTAGCGGGATAGGAACCGGGGAGCTGTTTTTT | CASSRQSSGIGTGELFF
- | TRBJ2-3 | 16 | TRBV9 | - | TGTGCCAGCAGCGTAGAAGGGGGGGACTACACAGATACGCAGTATTTT | CASSVEGGDYTDTQYF
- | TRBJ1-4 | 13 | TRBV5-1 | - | TGCGCCAGCAGCTGGGCAGGGGAGGAAAAACTGTTTTTT | CASSWAGEEKLFF
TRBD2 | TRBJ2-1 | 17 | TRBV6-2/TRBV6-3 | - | TGTGCCAGCAGTTACGTCCTAGCGGGAGGAAACTACAATGAGCAGTTCTTC | CASSYVLAGGNYNEQFF
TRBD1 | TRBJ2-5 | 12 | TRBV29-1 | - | TGCAGCGTGGGGACAGGTCAAGAGACCCAGTACTTC | CSVGTGQETQYF
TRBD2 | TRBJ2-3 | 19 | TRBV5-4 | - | TGTGCCAGCAGCAGGGGACTAGCGGGAGGGCGGGGTTCCACAGATACGCAGTATTTT | CASSRGLAGGRGSTDTQYF
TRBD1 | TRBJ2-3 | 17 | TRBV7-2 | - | TGTGCCAGCAGCTTAGTAGGGCGACAGGGTCTCACAGATACGCAGTATTTT | CASSLVGRQGLTDTQYF
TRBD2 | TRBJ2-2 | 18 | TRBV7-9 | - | TGTGCCAGCAGCCCGATCCCGGGACTAGCGGGAAGCACCGGGGAGCTGTTTTTT | CASSPIPGLAGSTGELFF
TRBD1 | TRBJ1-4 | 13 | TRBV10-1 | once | TGCGCCAGCCTGACAGGGGAAGAAGAAAAACTGTTTTTT | CASLTGEEEKLFF
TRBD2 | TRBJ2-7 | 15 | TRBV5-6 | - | TGTGCCAGCAGCTCGGGACTAGCGGTCTTCGACGAGCAGTACTTC | CASSSGLAVFDEQYF
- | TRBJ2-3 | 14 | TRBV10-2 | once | TGCGCCAGCAGTGAGTCTAGCGGTGGGGATACGCAGTATTTT | CASSESSGGDTQYF
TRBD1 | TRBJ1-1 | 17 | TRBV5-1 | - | TGCGCCAGCAGCTTGGGGGGACAGGGGACTACGAACACTGAAGCTTTCTTT | CASSLGGQGTTNTEAFF
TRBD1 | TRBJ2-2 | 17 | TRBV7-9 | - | TGTGCCAGCAGCTCCCCGAGGGGACAGGGCCTTGCCGGGGAGCTGTTTTTT | CASSSPRGQGLAGELFF
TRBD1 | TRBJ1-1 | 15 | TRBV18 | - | TGTGCCAGCTCACCGCGACAGGGAGGATGGACTGAAGCTTTCTTT | CASSPRQGGWTEAFF
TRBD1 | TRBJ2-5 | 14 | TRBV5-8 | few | TGTGCCAGCAGCTCGGGACAGGGGTACGAGACCCAGTACTTC | CASSSGQGYETQYF
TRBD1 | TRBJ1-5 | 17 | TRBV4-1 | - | TGCGCCAGCAGCCCAACGCACCGGGACAGGGGTTTTCAGCCCCAGCATTTT | CASSPTHRDRGFQPQHF
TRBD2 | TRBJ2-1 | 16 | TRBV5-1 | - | TGCGCCAGCCGGATTGGCGGGACTAGCTTCCACAATGAGCAGTTCTTC | CASRIGGTSFHNEQFF
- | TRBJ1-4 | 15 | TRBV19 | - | TGTGCCAGTAGTATAGATCTGGGCCTCAATGAAAAACTGTTTTTT | CASSIDLGLNEKLFF
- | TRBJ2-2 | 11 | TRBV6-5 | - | TGTGCCAGCAGCCCGGCCGGGGAGCTGTTTTTT | CASSPAGELFF
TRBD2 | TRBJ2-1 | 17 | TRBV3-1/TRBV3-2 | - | TGTGCCAGCAGCCCCAGACTAGCGGGAGGGCCCTACAATGAGCAGTTCTTC | CASSPRLAGGPYNEQFF
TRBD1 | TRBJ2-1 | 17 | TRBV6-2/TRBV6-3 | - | TGTGCCAGCAGTTACGCCCTAGAGGGGGCGCCTTACAATGAGCAGTTCTTC | CASSYALEGAPYNEQFF
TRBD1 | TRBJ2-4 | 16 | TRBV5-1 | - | TGCGCCAGCAGCTTGGCAGGCGCATGGGACAGGTCCATTCAGTACTTC | CASSLAGAWDRSIQYF